Following are 28 T cell receptor beta chains from one sample sequenced in a study of control samples from healthy donors and cancer patients. Only in-frame clones appear in the TCRdb table, and some are missing; sequencing was by immunoSEQ multiplex PCR. The table includes 140,000 to 150,000 clones, about 91% detected once. The source material was blood. Receptor source: a man aged 25-45 years in good health.

The rearrangement uses TRBV7-9 and TRBJ2-3; D possibly corresponds to TRBD2 (5 bases). Germline V gene data show CDR1 as SEHNR and CDR2 as FQNEAQ (reference sequence). The V end lost 2 bases, the J end lost 3 bases, and 9 bases lay between the germline ends. This CDR3 comprises 14 residues. The CDR3 DNA reads TGTGCCAGCAGCTTATCTGGAGGAACAGATACGCAGTATTTT. It yields the protein CASSLSGGTDTQYF.

This clone was counted only a few times. The chain joins TRBV19 to TRBJ2-1; D call uncertain. Trimming cost V 1 base and J 1 base, with 5 bases left between them. Germline CDR1 LNHDA, CDR2 SQIVND (reference sequence). There are 14 residues in the CDR3. The CDR3 nucleotides read TGTGCCAGTAGTATAGTTGGTTCCTACAATGAGCAGTTCTTC. Protein: CASSIVGSYNEQFF.

The gene calls are TRBV2 and TRBJ2-7, with D possibly matching TRBD1 (6 bases). The CDR3 covers 14 residues. Trimming cost V 6 bases and J 0 bases, with 12 bases left between them. CDR1 and CDR2 from the germline V gene are SNHLY and FYNNEI. The CDR3 spells CASRLDRSSYEQYF. DNA of the CDR3: TGTGCCAGCAGACTCGACAGGAGCTCCTACGAGCAGTACTTC.

This sequence joins TRBV27 and TRBJ2-7, with a weak D call TRBD1 (6 bases). CDR1 is MNHEY and CDR2 is SMNVEV in the germline V gene (reference sequence). The ends were cut back, 5 bases at V and 3 bases at J, with 14 bases in the middle. This CDR3 comprises 14 residues. The CDR3 reads CASSLRTDGYEQYF. The CDR3 DNA is TGTGCCAGCAGTCTCCGGACAGATGGCTACGAGCAGTACTTC.

The J gene is TRBJ2-2, the V gene TRBV24-1; D may be TRBD2 (6 bases). V was trimmed by 8 bases and J by 6 bases, leaving 12 bases between them. This CDR3 has 13 amino acids. The germline V gene has CDR1 KGHDR and CDR2 SFDVKD. CDR3 in DNA: TGTGCCACCAAGGAGGGGTTGGCCGGGGAGCTGTTTTTT. Residues: CATKEGLAGELFF.

This clone has a single count. The chain couples TRBV19 to TRBJ1-5; no firm D call. Germline assignment: CDR1 LNHDA and CDR2 SQIVND (reference sequence). Trimming stripped 5 bases from V and 0 bases from J, with 11 bases between. This CDR3 contains 15 residues. The DNA for the CDR3 is TGTGCCAGTAGTCCCGACGGTTATAGCAATCAGCCCCAGCATTTT. This codes for CASSPDGYSNQPQHF.

This clone was recorded once. V usage is TRBV28 and J usage is TRBJ1-2; D might be TRBD1 (5 bases). The CDR3 is 14 amino acids. CDR1 MDHEN and CDR2 SYDVKM come from the germline V gene. Trimming removed 2 bases at V and 4 bases at J, with 11 bases between. In DNA form, the CDR3 reads TGTGCCAGCAGTTTAGGGGGGGAGGGCTATGGCTACACCTTC. Its protein product is CASSLGGEGYGYTF.

This rearrangement joins TRBV6-1 to TRBJ2-3, with TRBD1 identical over 8 bases. Germline CDR1 and CDR2: MNHNS and SASEGT. The J segment lost 1 base and the V segment lost 4 bases, leaving 7 bases of the junction unmatched. This CDR3 region has 16 residues. CDR3 sequence (DNA): TGTGCCAGCAGTGTGGGGGGACAGGCGCGCACAGATACGCAGTATTTT. This encodes CASSVGGQARTDTQYF.

The V and J genes are TRBV18 and TRBJ1-2; 8 bases are shared with TRBD1. The CDR3 is 14 residues long. Losses at the gene ends were 6 bases for V and 2 bases for J; bases not matched to a gene: 5. Germline V lookup: CDR1 KGHSH, CDR2 LQKENI. The CDR3 protein is CASSHRGENYGYTF. The CDR3 DNA reads as TGTGCCAGCTCCCACAGGGGGGAAAACTATGGCTACACCTTC.

The chain employs TRBV11-2 and TRBJ2-3, with 10 bases identical to TRBD2. Losses at the gene ends were 0 bases for V and 1 base for J; bases not matched to a gene: 7. Germline V gene lookup returns CDR1 SGHAT and CDR2 FQNNGV. The CDR3 has 18 amino acids. The CDR3 protein is CASSLDSSGGGGTDTQYF. In nucleotides, the CDR3 is TGTGCCAGCAGCTTAGATTCTAGCGGGGGTGGGGGCACAGATACGCAGTATTTT.

The rearrangement joins TRBV6-2 or TRBV6-3 to TRBJ2-1; 9 nucleotides align to TRBD1. V was pared by 3 bases and J by 6 bases, with 6 bases of the junction left unmatched. In germline, CDR1 is MNHEY, CDR2 SVGEGT. This CDR3 has 15 amino acids. Here the CDR3 reads CASSYDRGYGNEQFF. The CDR3 nucleotides read TGTGCCAGCAGTTATGACAGGGGGTATGGCAATGAGCAGTTCTTC.

The rearrangement links TRBV9 to TRBJ2-7, with TRBD1 matching 8 bases. The CDR3 consists of 15 residues. Germline trimming cut 2 bases from V and 0 bases from J; bases unmatched to any gene: 4. The germline CDR1 and CDR2 sequences are SGDLS and YYNGEE. Written as DNA, the CDR3 is TGTGCCAGCAGCGTTGGGGACAGGTTCTCCTACGAGCAGTACTTC. Amino acids: CASSVGDRFSYEQYF.

The CDR3 here is CASSFTGGGLGYTF. The CDR3 DNA follows: TGTGCCAGCAGTTTTACAGGGGGGGGGCTAGGCTACACCTTC. V and J are TRBV6-5 and TRBJ1-2, with 8 nucleotides matching TRBD1. Per the germline V gene, CDR1 is MNHEY and CDR2 is SVGAGI. Trimming cost V 4 bases and J 8 bases; bases outside gene matches: 9. The CDR3 is 14 residues long.

As to this clone: Other DNA sequences within the sample encode an identical CDR3. This sequence joins TRBV5-1 and TRBJ1-5; 10 positions agree with TRBD1. This CDR3 region has 15 residues. The J segment lost 1 base and the V segment lost 4 bases, leaving 2 bases of the junction unmatched. From germline, CDR1 is SGHRS and CDR2 YFSETQ. As DNA, the CDR3 is TGCGCCAGCAGCCTGGGACAGGGGAGCAATCAGCCCCAGCATTTT. It yields the protein CASSLGQGSNQPQHF.

The chain carries TRBV5-1 and TRBJ1-2, with 7 bases matching TRBD1. Germline V gene data show CDR1 as SGHRS and CDR2 as YFSETQ. The CDR3 extends over 14 amino acids. With 0 bases clipped from V and 6 bases from J, the junction kept 5 bases outside the gene matches. The CDR3 DNA follows: TGCGCCAGCAGCTTGGAGACAGGGACTGATGGCTACACCTTC. Amino acid sequence: CASSLETGTDGYTF.

As to this clone: Distinct nucleotide sequences in the sample also encode this CDR3. This chain connects TRBV5-4 to TRBJ1-1; TRBD1 agrees at 7 bases. Germline V gene lookup returns CDR1 SGHNT and CDR2 YYREEE (reference sequence). The ends lost 4 bases at V and 6 bases at J; junction bases unmatched: 9. CDR3 length: 14 residues. The CDR3 region has the DNA TGTGCCAGCAGCCCGGACAGGAGAGGGGCTGAAGCTTTCTTT. Translation gives CASSPDRRGAEAFF.

This chain links TRBV10-2 with TRBJ2-7; D gene unclear. Trimming removed 6 bases at V and 5 bases at J, with 8 bases between. CDR3 size: 11 residues. Germline CDR1 reads WSHSY; CDR2 reads SAAADI. The CDR3 reads CASRSVNEQYF. In DNA form, the CDR3 reads TGCGCCAGCAGGTCGGTCAACGAGCAGTACTTC.

The chain carries TRBV14 and TRBJ1-1; D ambiguous. The CDR3 extends over 11 amino acids. Germline V gives CDR1 SGHDN, CDR2 FVKESK. V lost 3 bases to trimming and J lost 10 bases, with 9 bases between them. CDR3 sequence reads: CASSHNELAFF. Here the CDR3 DNA reads TGTGCCAGCAGCCACAACGAATTAGCTTTCTTT. The entire variable domain, with the rest obtained from reference TRBV14 and TRBJ1-1, is as follows: EAGVTQFPSHSVIEKGQTVTLRCDPISGHDNLYWYRRVMGKEIKFLLHFVKESKQDESGMPNNRFLAERTGGTYSTLKVQPAELEDSGVYFCASSHNELAFFGQGTRLTVV.

The rearrangement joins TRBV30 to TRBJ1-1; tentatively, D is TRBD1 (5 bases). Looked up from germline, CDR1 is GTSNPN and CDR2 is SVGIG (reference sequence). Trimming took 1 base from V and 5 from J, leaving 11 bases between them. The CDR3 has 13 residues. CDR3 sequence: CAWSEGRVTEAFF. CDR3 DNA: TGTGCCTGGAGTGAAGGCAGGGTTACTGAAGCTTTCTTT.

CDR3: CASSSGGGGEKLFF. The CDR3 bases are TGTGCCAGCAGCAGCGGAGGGGGCGGAGAAAAACTGTTTTTT. V usage is TRBV6-6 and J usage is TRBJ1-4; 7 bases agree with TRBD1. Germline trimming cut 6 bases from V and 8 bases from J; bases unmatched to any gene: 9. This CDR3 is built from 14 residues. Germline values: CDR1 MNHNY, CDR2 SVGAGI (reference sequence).

The chain joins TRBV7-2 to TRBJ2-5; 10 positions match TRBD1. The CDR3 has 15 residues. V lost 2 bases and J lost 3; bases outside the gene matches: 3. The germline gives CDR1 SGHTA, CDR2 FQGNSA. DNA of the CDR3: TGTGCCAGCAGCTTATTAGGGACAGGGGAAGAGACCCAGTACTTC. Translating gives CASSLLGTGEETQYF. The whole variable domain, remainder taken from reference TRBV7-2 and TRBJ2-5, is GAGVSQSPSNKVTEKGKDVELRCDPISGHTALYWYRQSLGQGLEFLIYFQGNSAPDKSGLPSDRFSAERTGGSVSTLTIQRTQQEDSAVYLCASSLLGTGEETQYFGPGTRLLVL.

This sequence joins TRBV27 and TRBJ1-5, with 10 nucleotides matching TRBD1. CDR3 length: 14 amino acids. CDR1 is MNHEY, CDR2 SMNVEV, per germline (reference sequence). V lost 5 bases and J lost 6; bases outside the gene matches: 4. Here the CDR3 reads CASSLGTGVQPQHF. CDR3 in DNA: TGTGCCAGCAGTCTCGGGACAGGGGTTCAGCCCCAGCATTTT.

The chain uses TRBV14 and TRBJ1-4, with D possibly being TRBD1 (6 bases). The CDR3 has 18 residues. The germline gives CDR1 SGHDN, CDR2 FVKESK. V was shortened by 2 bases and J by 8 bases, with 24 bases between the two germline ends. CDR3 sequence reads: CASSQLVYLQGDVEKLFF. The CDR3 DNA is TGTGCCAGCAGCCAACTCGTTTATCTACAGGGAGACGTCGAAAAACTGTTTTTT.

The CDR3 loop reads CASSLATGGPNEQYF. The CDR3 region has the DNA TGCGCCAGCAGCTTAGCGACAGGGGGCCCCAACGAGCAGTACTTC. V and J are TRBV5-1 and TRBJ2-7, with 10 bases aligning to TRBD1. Germline V lookup: CDR1 SGHRS, CDR2 YFSETQ. Losses at the gene ends were 2 bases for V and 5 bases for J; bases not matched to a gene: 7. The CDR3 length is 15 residues.

The chain couples TRBV24-1 to TRBJ2-1; 8 positions agree with TRBD2. CDR1 is KGHDR, CDR2 SFDVKD, per germline. The CDR3 consists of 15 residues. Losses at the gene ends were 3 bases for V and 6 bases for J; bases not matched to a gene: 6. CDR3 DNA: TGTGCCACCAGTGATAGAACGGGGGGGGTCAATGAGCAGTTCTTC. This encodes CATSDRTGGVNEQFF.

The chain recombines TRBV7-2 with TRBJ2-7, with TRBD1 matching over 10 bases. V lost 4 bases and J lost 1; bases outside the gene matches: 4. This CDR3 has 15 amino acids. Germline V gene lookup returns CDR1 SGHTA and CDR2 FQGNSA. The CDR3 DNA follows: TGTGCCAGCAGCTACGGGACAGGGGAGTCCTACGAGCAGTACTTC. It codes for CASSYGTGESYEQYF.

The chain couples TRBV13 to TRBJ2-7; 11 bases are shared with TRBD2. Germline loops: CDR1 PRHDT, CDR2 FYEKMQ (reference sequence). V lost 4 bases and J lost 5; bases outside the gene matches: 7. This CDR3 region has 15 residues. The CDR3 nucleotides are TGTGCCAGCAGCTCCGCGGGACTAGCGGAGAACGAGCAGTACTTC. This translates into CASSSAGLAENEQYF.

V and J are TRBV19 and TRBJ1-5; 8 bases map to TRBD1. The CDR3 is made up of 15 amino acids. The J segment lost 3 bases and the V segment lost 1 base, leaving 2 bases of the junction unmatched. CDR1 and CDR2 (germline): LNHDA, SQIVND (reference sequence). CDR3 sequence reads: CASSIGQGINQPQHF. The CDR3 DNA reads as TGTGCCAGTAGTATAGGACAGGGGATCAATCAGCCCCAGCATTTT.